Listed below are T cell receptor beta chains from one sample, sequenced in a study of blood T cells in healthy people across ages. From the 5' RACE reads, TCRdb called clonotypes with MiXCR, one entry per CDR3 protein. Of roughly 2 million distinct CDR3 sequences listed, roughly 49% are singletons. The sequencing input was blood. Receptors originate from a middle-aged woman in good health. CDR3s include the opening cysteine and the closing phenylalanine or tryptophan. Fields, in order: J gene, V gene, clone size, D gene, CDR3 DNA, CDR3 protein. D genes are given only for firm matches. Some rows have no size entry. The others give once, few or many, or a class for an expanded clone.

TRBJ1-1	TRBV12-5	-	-	TGTGCTAGTGTTTTGGGCGCCACTGAAGCTTTCTTT	CASVLGATEAFF
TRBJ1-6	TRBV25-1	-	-	TGTGCCAGCACTGTTGGTGGGGTTAATTCACCCCTCCACTTT	CASTVGGVNSPLHF
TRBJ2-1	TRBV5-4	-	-	TGTGCCAGCAGCTCAACTCAGGGTGAGCAGTTCTTC	CASSSTQGEQFF
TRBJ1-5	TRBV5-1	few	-	TGCGCCAGCAGCTTGGGGTCACAGATGGGTCAGCCCCAGCATTTT	CASSLGSQMGQPQHF
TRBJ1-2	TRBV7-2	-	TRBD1	TGTGCCAGCAGCCTTTTCCCGACAGGGCCCGCAGGAATTAACTATGGCTACACCTTC	CASSLFPTGPAGINYGYTF
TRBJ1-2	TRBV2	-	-	TGTGCCAGCAGTGAAGATCCGGGCTCTAACTATGGCTACACCTTC	CASSEDPGSNYGYTF
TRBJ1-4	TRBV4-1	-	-	TGCGCCAGCAGCCCCCACCGAGGTGCAGGGTTGGACGAAAAACTGTTTTTT	CASSPHRGAGLDEKLFF
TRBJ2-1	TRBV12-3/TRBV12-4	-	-	TGTGCCAGCAGTCAACTCCCGGAGAGCTCCTACAATGAGCAGTTCTTC	CASSQLPESSYNEQFF
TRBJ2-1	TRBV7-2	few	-	TGTGCCAGCAGCTTCATTTACGAGGCCTTCTCCTACAATGAGCAGTTCTTC	CASSFIYEAFSYNEQFF
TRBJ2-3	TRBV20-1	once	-	TGCAGTGCCCCCCCCCAGCGACGAGTGGATACGCAGTATTTT	CSAPPQRRVDTQYF
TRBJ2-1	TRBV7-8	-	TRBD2	TGTGCCAGCAGCTTAGGTGGAGCGGGGGCCTACAATGAGCAGTTCTTC	CASSLGGAGAYNEQFF
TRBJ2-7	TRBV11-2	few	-	TGTGCCAGCAGCCTGGTCATGGGACCAGGTAGGGGCGAGCAGTACTTC	CASSLVMGPGRGEQYF
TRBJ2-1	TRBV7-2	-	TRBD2	TGTGCCAGCAGCCCGTGGACTAGTCCCAATGAGCAGTTCTTC	CASSPWTSPNEQFF
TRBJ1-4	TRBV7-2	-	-	TGTGCCAGCAGCTTAGTGGGGGTTTCTGGACTGTTTTTT	CASSLVGVSGLFF
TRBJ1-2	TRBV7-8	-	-	TGTGTCAGCAGCCCCGATAACAGGGCACGAGGCTACACCTTC	CVSSPDNRARGYTF
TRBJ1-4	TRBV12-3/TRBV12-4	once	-	TGTGCCAGCAGTTTCTTTCGCAGGGTTGAAAAACTGTTTTTT	CASSFFRRVEKLFF
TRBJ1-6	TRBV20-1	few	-	TGCAGTGCTAGAGATCGCGGGGACCCCTATAATTCACCCCTCCACTTT	CSARDRGDPYNSPLHF
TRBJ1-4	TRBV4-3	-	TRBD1	TGCGCCAGCAGCCGAGGACAGGGAAATGAAAGACTGTTTTTT	CASSRGQGNERLFF
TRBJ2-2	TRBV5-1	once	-	TGCGCCAGCAGCCCCTATGGAAGGGCGAACACCGGGGAGCTGTTTTTT	CASSPYGRANTGELFF
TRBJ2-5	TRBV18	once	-	TGTGCCAGCTCACCACCGCAAGCACAAGAGACCCAGTACTTC	CASSPPQAQETQYF
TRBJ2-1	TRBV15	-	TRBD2	TGTGCCACCAGCAGAGATACCACTAGCGGGCCTTACAATGAGCAGTTCTTC	CATSRDTTSGPYNEQFF
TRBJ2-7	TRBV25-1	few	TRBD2	TGTGCCAGCAGTGAACCAACTAGCGGGGGGCCCCTCGGCGAGCAGTACTTC	CASSEPTSGGPLGEQYF
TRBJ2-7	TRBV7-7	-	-	TGTGCTAGCAGCTTAGCACCTATGTACGAGCAGTACTTC	CASSLAPMYEQYF
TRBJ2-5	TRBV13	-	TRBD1	TGTGCCAGCAGCGTACAGGGGGGCCCCCACAATGAGCAGTACTTC	CASSVQGGPHNEQYF
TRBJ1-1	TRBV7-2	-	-	TGTGCCAGCAGCTTTTTCCTTAGCCCTGAAGCTTTCTTT	CASSFFLSPEAFF
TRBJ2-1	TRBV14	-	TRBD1	TGTGCCAGCAGCCGCGGGACAGGGTGTGGTGGTGAGCAGTTCTTC	CASSRGTGCGGEQFF
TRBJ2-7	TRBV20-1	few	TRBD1	TGCAGTGCTGAGACGGGACAGGGCTACGAGCAGTACTTC	CSAETGQGYEQYF